This T cell receptor (beta chain) was sequenced during a study of cytomegalovirus exposure and HLA in healthy donors. Study-wide findings and caveats: Reports credit the classifier with highly specific, highly sensitive diagnosis of cytomegalovirus status.

Donors sampled were nominally healthy, though unrecorded immune exposures were likely. From germline, CDR1 is MDHEN and CDR2 SYDVKM. The CDR3 totals 16 residues. Trimming removed 3 bases at V and 6 bases at J, with 18 bases between. PCR employed 60 Vbeta and 13 Jbeta primers. TCRdb keeps only in-frame clones here, not all; method: immunoSEQ multiplex PCR. This table has 100,000 to 150,000 clones, around three quarters appearing once. Worth noting for this clone: No antigen is known for it.

This rearrangement joins TRBV28 to TRBJ1-5, with D tentatively TRBD1 (6 bases). The receptor was isolated from a man in his forties in good health and CMV-seronegative. The sample consisted of PBMCs. Here the CDR3 reads CASSFYGRGYGQPQHF. Written as DNA, the CDR3 is TGTGCCAGCAGTTTCTATGGCAGGGGTTACGGTCAGCCCCAGCATTTT.